This T cell receptor beta chain was observed in a study of cytomegalovirus exposure and HLA in healthy donors (dated by TCRdb to about 2017). Broadly, across the study: According to an earlier analysis of a few hundred of the donors, roughly 180 million T cells yielded 90 million to 140 million unique TCR beta sequences and 276 Gb of sequence data. Roughly 300 gigabases of sequencing data and around 80 million unique TCR sequences made up an early release that covered fewer than 650 HLA-typed donors. Of the roughly 400 genotyped donors, about 80% fell in the genetic ancestry cluster associated with self-reported Caucasian donors. The study was designed to test whether signatures of past pathogen exposure could be identified by cataloging public T cell receptors. The study used immunosequencing to profile the T cell repertoires of several hundred subjects and linked those repertoires to cytomegalovirus serostatus. Besides the first cohort of 666 subjects, a separate validation cohort made up of roughly 120 different subjects was used. To predict cytomegalovirus infection status, the study combined high-throughput TCR immunosequencing, statistical association of individual TCRs with disease status, and machine learning. In a later analysis, previously published TCR beta repertoires from some 640 donors were re-analyzed and high-resolution HLA genotyping was added so that TCR occurrence patterns could be studied. The later analysis used no new phenotypic data to find candidate immune exposures, relying instead on TCR beta sequences and their occurrence across donors. An earlier analysis of nearly 600 of the donors applied high-throughput TCR beta sequencing to assess whether each TCR beta V gene segment acted as functional or pseudogenic. Donor age, sex, ethnicity and CMV serostatus were compiled alongside the repertoire data. In a later genetic analysis, genome-wide SNP genotypes for about 65% of the roughly 700 donors were used, and that subset was treated as a discovery cohort. Every discovery cohort repertoire had been produced on one sequencing platform. HLA typing included class I and class II loci at four-digit resolution. The number of donors typed differed by locus, with about 629-630 for A, B, C, DRB1 and DQB1, roughly 520 for DQA1, approximately 580 for DPA1, and roughly 450 for DPB1. Because of strong linkage in the cohort, 5 or 6 DR-DQ haplotypes were treated as single units for association and clustering. Among a few hundred genotyped donors of the cohort, an average of roughly 240,000 unique TCR beta nucleotide sequences were sequenced per donor, around 20% of them non-productive. Study-level results and caveats: In vitro tests confirmed that three of the cytomegalovirus-associated TCR beta chains recognize cytomegalovirus antigens. A later genetic analysis reported fewer N-insertions in productive TCRs among donors in an Asian-associated ancestry cluster than the roughly 620-donor mean. Because counts were too low, roughly 16 rarely observed V segments, including chromosome 9 orphons, were excluded from the earlier analysis of about 500 of the donors. Some IMGT-functional V segments, including TRBV6-2 and TRBV6-3, could not be told apart with the 87-base-pair reads, so those segments were excluded. While some public TCRs were present in many individuals, most TCR sequences turned up only very rarely across donors. A total of 150 to 200 TCR beta chains were listed by the study as associated with cytomegalovirus. HLA typing was unavailable for some donors at each locus, so association tests used only the typed subset. In a later analysis, HLA-associated TCR beta chains showed more clonal expansion and lower generation probabilities than non-associated chains that were equally common. A later analysis found that most CMV-associated TCR beta chains appeared HLA-restricted, with HLA associations seemingly driven largely by CMV exposure. The only immune exposure information available for the cohort was CMV serostatus. Cytomegalovirus status was reported to be diagnosed by the classifier with high specificity and sensitivity in both the original and validation cohorts. Strong co-occurrence of HLA alleles, especially DR and DQ, made assigning TCR associations to individual alleles difficult. In a later analysis, several top co-occurrence clusters were reported to appear linked to parvovirus B19, influenza, CMV and Epstein-Barr virus. An earlier analysis of some 560 of the donors showed that most TCR beta V segments appeared in productive rearrangements either about 87% or about 30% of the time, which broadly matched IMGT annotations. It was suggested by the authors that the approach could potentially be generalized to other disease states and immunological phenotypes. Only TCR beta chains were sequenced in this cohort, and the absence of alpha or paired-chain data limited detectable features. A later analysis associated some 17,000 TCR beta sequences with specific HLA alleles at a false discovery rate of 0.05. The presence/absence analyses assumed that sequencing depth was roughly uniform across donors, and that assumption may not be true. A group of highly shared sequence variants was considered likely to be a technical artifact of the sequencing pipeline. Linkage disequilibrium might explain the correlated functional status among segregating V segments, but an unknown experimental factor could not be ruled out. A later genetic analysis associated a missense DCLRE1C variant with V-gene and J-gene trimming of TCR beta chains, and an independent cohort replicated the association. A further reported finding was that TCR beta sequences accurately predicted the HLA-A and HLA-B alleles for most subjects in the first cohort. According to a later analysis, TCR association rates differed among HLA loci, with DRB1 alleles showing the most associated TCRs and HLA-C alleles showing the fewest.

The CDR3, cysteine through phenylalanine, is 13 amino acids long. Only the CDR3 part of the read is kept: 39 bases, read in frame from the first base. Sequences SGHTA (CDR1) and FQGNSA (CDR2) are obtained from the germline V gene. V trim: 1 base; J trim: 10 bases; unmatched bases: 6. In total, approximately 690 healthy bone marrow donors made up the cohort. At the time of sampling, every cohort member was nominally healthy, though immune exposures that went unrecorded were likely present. The donor was CMV seronegative and was included in the group of a few hundred seronegative cohort members. Every donor gave a peripheral blood sample, and the peripheral blood mononuclear cells from that sample were used for TCR beta sequencing. The Qiagen DNeasy Blood Extraction Kit was used to extract genomic DNA from the blood cell samples. Library creation used the immunoSEQ multiplex PCR assay. The multiplex PCR relied on a mix of 60 forward primers for TCR Vbeta segments and 13 reverse primers for TCR Jbeta segments. The CDR3 region of rearranged TCR beta genes was amplified from genomic DNA by a multiplex PCR assay. Amplified TCR beta libraries were sequenced as 87-base-pair reads on the Illumina HiSeq System. As for the original processing: In a later analysis, tens of millions of unique TCR beta chains were counted across the roughly 610 repertoires, and roughly 10 million of these chains were shared by at least two donors. Raw reads were error-corrected and collapsed into unique sequences by a nearest-neighbor algorithm in which closely related sequences were merged to remove PCR and sequencing errors. Alignment of CDR3 sequences to IMGT reference sequences was used to assign V, D and J gene segments. For a sequence to be retained, at least a six-nucleotide match to both a V gene segment and a J gene segment was required. A rearrangement was called productive if the CDR3 had no stop codons and remained in frame with V and J, and every other rearrangement was called non-productive. CDR3 was defined by IMGT convention, running from the second conserved V-encoded cysteine to the conserved J-encoded phenylalanine. The earlier analysis of fewer than 700 of the donors excluded sequences that lacked an unambiguous match to a single V gene segment. An earlier analysis of 587 of the donors classified V segments as functional when productive rearrangements were above 56.7% and as segregating when the standard deviation between donors was above 5%. A statistical classification framework was built to diagnose cytomegalovirus status from the catalog of TCR beta chain sequences. In a later analysis, TCR nucleotide sequences were compared against IMGT/GENE-DB human TR gene sequences so that V and J genes could be assigned. The TCRdist pipeline was used in a later analysis to assign CDR3 sequences and most-parsimonious VDJ recombination scenarios. In a later analysis, each TCR beta chain was defined by its CDR3 amino acid sequence together with its V-gene family, and reads without a unique V-gene family were excluded. A later analysis removed several hundred highly shared, low-generation-probability nucleotide sequences to deal with suspected cross-contamination and a sequencing artifact. For each public chain, a later analysis derived a clonal expansion index from normalized ranks of inferred template counts within each repertoire. A later analysis computed generation probabilities with a VDJ recombination model fitted to out-of-frame rearrangements, and checked the results against IGoR. Hypergeometric tests were used in a later analysis to score TCR-TCR, TCR-HLA and TCR-CMV co-occurrence, with a repertoire-size bias correction applied to the TCR pairs. In a later analysis, false discovery rates were estimated by permuting HLA or CMV assignments 20 times. In a later analysis, co-occurring TCRs were grouped using DBSCAN, with TCRdist sequence similarity added in when clustering inside HLA-allele-positive subsets. Repertoires with fewer than 30,000 or more than 120,000 public chains were left out of co-occurrence clustering, as were about 5 repertoires with anomalous nucleotide sharing. Sourced from immuneACCESS, this table was stored by TCRdb with only in-frame sequences that have V and J called. A share of the clones is absent; for the studies checked, an unresolved V gene accounts for under half, and the remainder has no known explanation. V, J and clone size derive from that table, while D and trimming were established from the DNA sequence. The sample has around 190,000 clones on record, around 79% of them singletons. Roughly 1.5% of the sample is in the top ten clones.

Comment on this clone: This receptor's antigen is unknown. Base-call qualities are not available, and no considerably larger clone is one nucleotide away.

The TCR was taken from a woman between 50 and 59 years old in good health and CMV-seronegative. The specimen sequenced was PBMCs. The rearranged chain carries TRBV7-2 and TRBJ1-1, and 7 bases in between align with TRBD1. The CDR3 region: CASSLGRGGGAFF. The sequenced DNA is TGTGCCAGCAGCTTAGGGAGAGGGGGCGGAGCTTTCTTT.